This T cell receptor beta chain was observed in a study of control samples from healthy donors and cancer patients. The germline gives CDR1 SEHNR, CDR2 FQNEAQ (reference sequence). The J segment lost 3 bases and the V segment lost 3 bases, leaving 2 bases of the junction unmatched. CDR3 size: 13 residues. Only in-frame clones appear in the TCRdb table, and some are missing; sequencing was by immunoSEQ multiplex PCR. The sample lists roughly 120,000 clones, 85% to 95% occurring once. The chain has TRBV7-9 and TRBJ2-7, with 7 bases aligning to TRBD2. The sequence derives from a middle-aged man with head and neck cancer. Sequences were obtained from PBMCs. The CDR3 is CASSFGGDYEQYF. The DNA for the CDR3 is TGTGCCAGCAGCTTTGGGGGGGACTACGAGCAGTACTTC.